The clone carrying this TCR beta chain appeared once. Its matching antigen is unknown. There are 16 residues in the CDR3. Germline CDR1 MNHEY, CDR2 SMNVEV (reference sequence). With 8 bases removed from V and 2 bases from J, the gap between germline ends came to 19 bases. The data were obtained in a study of T cells in Graves' hyperthyroidism and ophthalmopathy. Looking at the study overall: Prior to any treatment, at the point of initial diagnosis, peripheral blood was collected.

It was RNA transcripts that yielded the amplified TCR beta CDR3 regions. Carried out on the TCR CDR3, a first-round RT-PCR used the HTBI primer set. TCRdb re-called the multiplex PCR reads through MiXCR, storing one row per CDR3 protein. The table lists about 840,000 distinct CDR3 sequences, 35% to 45% of them singletons. Notes on the study in general: Ophthalmopathy and stable hyperthyroidism were told apart by a 13 V-J model.

Diagnosis relied on clinical symptoms, serum thyroxine and TRAb, thyroid ultrasound and orbital computed tomography. The sequenced sample consisted of blood. The rearrangement joins TRBV27 to TRBJ1-5; unclear D gene. The origin of this receptor is a man aged 18 to 30 with Graves' hyperthyroidism. The CDR3, as DNA: TGTGCCAGCGACTCCGCGGGATGGGCGGGCAATCAGCCCCAGCATTTT. Its translation: CASDSAGWAGNQPQHF.